The table lists the clone carrying this TCR beta chain with a few counts. These data belong to a study of blood T cells in healthy people across ages. Combining a sample-barcoded 5' primer with a J-beta primer mix, a second PCR ran for 7 to 11 cycles. TCRdb independently ran MiXCR on the 5' RACE reads; one entry per CDR3 protein. The repertoire holds 450,000 to 700,000 distinct CDR3 sequences, with about 25% as singletons. The extraction recovered at least 5.5 micrograms of total RNA per sample. The CDR3 covers 13 residues. The V call is TRBV12-3 or TRBV12-4, the J call TRBJ2-1; no clear D. The DNA end lines up better with TRBJ2-5; the J call may be wrong. The receptor's source is a woman aged 70-85 years in good health. Specimen: blood. CDR3 in DNA: TGTGCCAGCAGTTTTCTGGCCCGGGAGACCCAGTACTTC. This sequence encodes CASSFLARETQYF.